This T cell receptor (beta chain) was sequenced during a study of blood T cell repertoires in COVID-19. V was pared by 3 bases and J by 4 bases, with 15 bases between. The CDR3 runs to 15 residues. The germline V gene has CDR1 SNHLY and CDR2 FYNNEI. Profiling relied on immunoSEQ multiplex PCR, and the TCRdb table lists in-frame clones only, not all of them. The table shows under 80,000 clones, with around 80% occurring only once. The specimen sequenced was peripheral blood. The origin of this receptor is a man aged 45 to 65 with acute or convalescent COVID-19. The chain combines TRBV2 with TRBJ2-5, with D perhaps matching TRBD1 (6 bases). The CDR3 DNA sequence: TGTGCCAGCAGTGAGATGGGGGCAGGCGGAGAGACCCAGTACTTC. Translated, it gives CASSEMGAGGETQYF.